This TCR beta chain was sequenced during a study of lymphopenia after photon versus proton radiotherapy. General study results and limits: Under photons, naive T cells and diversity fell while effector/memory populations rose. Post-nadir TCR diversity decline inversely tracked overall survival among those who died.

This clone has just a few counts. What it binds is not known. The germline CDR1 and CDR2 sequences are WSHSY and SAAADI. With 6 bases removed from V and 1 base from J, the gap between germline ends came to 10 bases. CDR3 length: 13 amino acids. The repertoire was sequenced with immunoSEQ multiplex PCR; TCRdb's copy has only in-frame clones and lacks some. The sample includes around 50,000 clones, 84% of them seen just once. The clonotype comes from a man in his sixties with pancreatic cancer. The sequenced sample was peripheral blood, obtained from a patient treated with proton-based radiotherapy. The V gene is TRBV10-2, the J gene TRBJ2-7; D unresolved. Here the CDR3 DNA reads TGCGCCAGCAGACCCGGACCATCCTACGAGCAGTACTTC. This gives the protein CASRPGPSYEQYF.